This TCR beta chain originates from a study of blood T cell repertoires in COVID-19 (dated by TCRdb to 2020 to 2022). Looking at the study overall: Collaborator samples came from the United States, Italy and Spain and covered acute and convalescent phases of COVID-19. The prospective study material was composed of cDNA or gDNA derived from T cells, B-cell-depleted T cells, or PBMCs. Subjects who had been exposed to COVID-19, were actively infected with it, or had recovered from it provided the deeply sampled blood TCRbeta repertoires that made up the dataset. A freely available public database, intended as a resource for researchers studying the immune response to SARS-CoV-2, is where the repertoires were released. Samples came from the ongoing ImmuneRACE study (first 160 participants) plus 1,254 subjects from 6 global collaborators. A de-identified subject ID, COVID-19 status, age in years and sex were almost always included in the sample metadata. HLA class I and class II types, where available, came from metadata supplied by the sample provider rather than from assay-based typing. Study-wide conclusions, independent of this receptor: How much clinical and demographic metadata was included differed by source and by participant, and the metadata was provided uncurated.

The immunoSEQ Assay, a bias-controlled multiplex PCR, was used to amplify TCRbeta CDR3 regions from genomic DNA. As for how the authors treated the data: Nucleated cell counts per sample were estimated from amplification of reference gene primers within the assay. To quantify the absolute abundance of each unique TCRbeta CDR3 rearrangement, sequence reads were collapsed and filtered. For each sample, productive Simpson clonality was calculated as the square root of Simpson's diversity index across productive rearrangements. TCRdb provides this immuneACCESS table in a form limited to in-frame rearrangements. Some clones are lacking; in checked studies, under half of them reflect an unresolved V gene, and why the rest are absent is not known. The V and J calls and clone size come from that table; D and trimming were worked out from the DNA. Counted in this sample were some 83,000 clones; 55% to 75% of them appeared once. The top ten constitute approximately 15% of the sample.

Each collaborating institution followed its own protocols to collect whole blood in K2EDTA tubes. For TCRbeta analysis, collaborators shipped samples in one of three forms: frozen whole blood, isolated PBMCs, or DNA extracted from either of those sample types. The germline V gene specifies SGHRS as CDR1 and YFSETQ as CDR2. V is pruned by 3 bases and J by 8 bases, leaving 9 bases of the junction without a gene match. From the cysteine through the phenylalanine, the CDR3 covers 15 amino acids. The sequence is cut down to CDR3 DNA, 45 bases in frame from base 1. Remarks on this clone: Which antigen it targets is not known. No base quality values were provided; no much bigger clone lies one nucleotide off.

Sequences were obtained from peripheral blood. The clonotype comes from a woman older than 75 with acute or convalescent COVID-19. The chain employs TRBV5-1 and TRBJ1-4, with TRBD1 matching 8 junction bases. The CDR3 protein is CASSSTGTGEEKLFF. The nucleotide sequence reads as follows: TGCGCCAGCAGCTCCACCGGGACAGGAGAAGAAAAACTGTTTTTT.